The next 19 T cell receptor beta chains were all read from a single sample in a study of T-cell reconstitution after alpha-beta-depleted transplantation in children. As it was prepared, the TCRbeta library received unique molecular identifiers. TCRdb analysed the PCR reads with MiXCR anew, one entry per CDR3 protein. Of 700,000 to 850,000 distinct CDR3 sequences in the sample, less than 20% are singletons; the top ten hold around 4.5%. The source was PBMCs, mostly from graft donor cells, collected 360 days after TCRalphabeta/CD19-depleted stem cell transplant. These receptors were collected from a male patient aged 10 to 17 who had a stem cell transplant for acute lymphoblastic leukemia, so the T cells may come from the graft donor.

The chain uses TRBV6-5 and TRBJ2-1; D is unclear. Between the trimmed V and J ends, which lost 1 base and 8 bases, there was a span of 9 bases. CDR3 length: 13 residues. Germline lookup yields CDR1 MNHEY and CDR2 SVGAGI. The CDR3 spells CASSYFKGHEQFF. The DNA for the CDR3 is TGTGCCAGCAGTTACTTCAAAGGCCATGAGCAGTTCTTC.

The CDR3 DNA is TGCGCCAGCACCGTTGGAGGCACAGATACGCAGTATTTT. Its protein product is CASTVGGTDTQYF. This chain uses TRBV5-1 with TRBJ2-3, with unresolved D. The CDR3 runs to 13 residues. In germline, CDR1 is SGHRS, CDR2 YFSETQ. V shed 6 bases and J shed 1 base, with 9 bases lying between them.

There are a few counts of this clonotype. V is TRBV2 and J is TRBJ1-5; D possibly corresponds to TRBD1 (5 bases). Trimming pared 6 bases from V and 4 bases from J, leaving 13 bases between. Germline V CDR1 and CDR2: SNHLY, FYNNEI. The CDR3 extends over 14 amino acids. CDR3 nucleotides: TGTGCCAGCAGGCGTGGGACGGCAAATCAGCCCCAGCATTTT. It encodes CASRRGTANQPQHF.

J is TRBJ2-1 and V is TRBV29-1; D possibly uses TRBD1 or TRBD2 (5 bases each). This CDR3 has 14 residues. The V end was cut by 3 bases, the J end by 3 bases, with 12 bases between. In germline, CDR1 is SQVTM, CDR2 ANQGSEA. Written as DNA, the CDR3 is TGCAGCGTTGATACGGGACGTGACTACAATGAGCAGTTCTTC. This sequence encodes CSVDTGRDYNEQFF.

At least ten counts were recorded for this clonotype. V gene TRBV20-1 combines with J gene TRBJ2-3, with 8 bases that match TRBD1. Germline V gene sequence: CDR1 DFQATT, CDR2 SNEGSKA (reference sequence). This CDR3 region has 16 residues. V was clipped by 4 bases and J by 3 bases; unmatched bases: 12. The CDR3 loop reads CSATDRGHSPTDTQYF. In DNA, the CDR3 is TGCAGTGCTACAGACAGGGGCCACTCTCCGACAGATACGCAGTATTTT.

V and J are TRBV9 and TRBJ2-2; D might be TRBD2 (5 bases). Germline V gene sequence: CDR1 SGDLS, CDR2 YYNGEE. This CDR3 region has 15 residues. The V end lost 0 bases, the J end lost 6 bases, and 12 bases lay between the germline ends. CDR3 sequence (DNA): TGTGCCAGCAGCGTAGTTGAGGGATCGGCCGGGGAGCTGTTTTTT. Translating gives CASSVVEGSAGELFF.

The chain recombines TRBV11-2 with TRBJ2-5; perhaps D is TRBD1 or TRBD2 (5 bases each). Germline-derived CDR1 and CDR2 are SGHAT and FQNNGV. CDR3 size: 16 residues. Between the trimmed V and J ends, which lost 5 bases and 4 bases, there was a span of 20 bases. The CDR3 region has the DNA TGTGCCAGCAGCGGGCTGGGAGAGGGACGCCGAGAGACCCAGTACTTC. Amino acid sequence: CASSGLGEGRRETQYF.

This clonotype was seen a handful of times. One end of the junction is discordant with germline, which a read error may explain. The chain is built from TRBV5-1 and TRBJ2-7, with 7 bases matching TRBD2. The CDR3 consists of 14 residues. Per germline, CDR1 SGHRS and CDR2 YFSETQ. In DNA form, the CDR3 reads TGCGCCAGCAGCTTGGTGCCACTAGCGACTCCAAGCTTCTTC. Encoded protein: CASSLVPLATPSFF.

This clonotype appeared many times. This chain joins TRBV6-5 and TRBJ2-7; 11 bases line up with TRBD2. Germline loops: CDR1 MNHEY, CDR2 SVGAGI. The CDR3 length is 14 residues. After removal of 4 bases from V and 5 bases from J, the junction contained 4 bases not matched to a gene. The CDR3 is CASSWLAGGDEQYF. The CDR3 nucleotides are TGTGCCAGCAGTTGGCTAGCGGGAGGAGACGAGCAGTACTTC.

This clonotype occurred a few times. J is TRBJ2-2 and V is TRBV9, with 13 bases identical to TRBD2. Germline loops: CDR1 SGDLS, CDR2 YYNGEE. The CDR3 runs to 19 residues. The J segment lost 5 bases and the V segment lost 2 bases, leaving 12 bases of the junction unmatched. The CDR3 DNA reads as TGTGCCAGCAGCGTCGACCTGGGACTAGCGGGGTCAAGGACCGGGGAGCTGTTTTTT. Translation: CASSVDLGLAGSRTGELFF.

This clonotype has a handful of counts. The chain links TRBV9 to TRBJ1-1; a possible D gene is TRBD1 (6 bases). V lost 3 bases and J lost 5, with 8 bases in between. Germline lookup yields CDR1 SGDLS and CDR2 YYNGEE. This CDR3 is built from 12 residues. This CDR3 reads CASSGTGTEAFF. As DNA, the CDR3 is TGTGCCAGCAGCGGAACAGGGACTGAAGCTTTCTTT.

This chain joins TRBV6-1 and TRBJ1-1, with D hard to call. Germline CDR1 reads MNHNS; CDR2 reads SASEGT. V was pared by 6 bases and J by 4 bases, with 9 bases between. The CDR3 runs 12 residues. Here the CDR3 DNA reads TGTGCCAGCAGGGCCATGATCACTGAAGCTTTCTTT. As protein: CASRAMITEAFF.

CDR3 in amino acids: CASRNPYDIQYF. CDR3 nucleotide sequence: TGCGCCAGCAGGAATCCTTATGACATTCAGTACTTC. The rearrangement joins TRBV10-2 to TRBJ2-4; no definite D call. Looked up from germline, CDR1 is WSHSY and CDR2 is SAAADI. The germline V and J ends were trimmed by 6 bases and 8 bases, with 11 bases remaining between them. The CDR3 contains 12 residues.

The CDR3 DNA is TGTGCCAGCAGCTCCCGACGGGCCTATGGCTACACCTTC. This translates into CASSSRRAYGYTF. The chain employs TRBV11-1 and TRBJ1-2; unclear D gene. The CDR3 has 13 amino acids. Germline V gene sequence: CDR1 SGHAT, CDR2 FQDESV (reference sequence). Between the trimmed V and J ends, which lost 4 bases and 4 bases, there was a span of 10 bases.

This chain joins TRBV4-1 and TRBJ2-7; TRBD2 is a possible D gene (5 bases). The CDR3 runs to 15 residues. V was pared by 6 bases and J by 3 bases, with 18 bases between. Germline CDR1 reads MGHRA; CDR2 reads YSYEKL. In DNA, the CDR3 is TGCGCCAGCAGATCCGGATCGGGGAGAGGCTACGAGCAGTACTTC. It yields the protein CASRSGSGRGYEQYF.

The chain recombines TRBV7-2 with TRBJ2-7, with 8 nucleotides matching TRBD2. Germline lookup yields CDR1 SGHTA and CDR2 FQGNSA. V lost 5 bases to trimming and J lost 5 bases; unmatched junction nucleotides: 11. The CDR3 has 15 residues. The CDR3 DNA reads TGTGCCAGCAGCGGACCGAGCGGGAGTGTAAACGAGCAGTACTTC. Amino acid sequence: CASSGPSGSVNEQYF.

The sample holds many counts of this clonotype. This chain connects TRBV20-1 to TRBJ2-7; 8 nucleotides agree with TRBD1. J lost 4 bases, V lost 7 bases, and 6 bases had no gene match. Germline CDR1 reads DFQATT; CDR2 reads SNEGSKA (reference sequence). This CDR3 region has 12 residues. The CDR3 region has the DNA TGCAGTGTAGGCGGGACAGGTTACGAGCAGTACTTC. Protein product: CSVGGTGYEQYF.

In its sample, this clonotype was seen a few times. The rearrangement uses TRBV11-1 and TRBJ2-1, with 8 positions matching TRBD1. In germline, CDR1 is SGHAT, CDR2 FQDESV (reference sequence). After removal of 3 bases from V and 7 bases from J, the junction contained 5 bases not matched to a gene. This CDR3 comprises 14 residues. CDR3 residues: CASSFQGALNEQFF. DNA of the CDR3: TGTGCCAGCAGCTTCCAGGGGGCCTTGAATGAGCAGTTCTTC.

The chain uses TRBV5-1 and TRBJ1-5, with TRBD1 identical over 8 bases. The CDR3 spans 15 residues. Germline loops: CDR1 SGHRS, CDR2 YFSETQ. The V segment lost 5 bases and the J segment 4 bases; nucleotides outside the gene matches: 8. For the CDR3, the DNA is TGCGCCAGCAGTATGGGACAGGTCCCGAATCAGCCCCAGCATTTT. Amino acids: CASSMGQVPNQPQHF. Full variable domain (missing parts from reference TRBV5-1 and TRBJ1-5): KAGVTQTPRYLIKTRGQQVTLSCSPISGHRSVSWYQQTPGQGLQFLFEYFSETQRNKGNFPGRFSGRQFSNSRSEMNVSTLELGDSALYLCASSMGQVPNQPQHFGDGTRLSIL.